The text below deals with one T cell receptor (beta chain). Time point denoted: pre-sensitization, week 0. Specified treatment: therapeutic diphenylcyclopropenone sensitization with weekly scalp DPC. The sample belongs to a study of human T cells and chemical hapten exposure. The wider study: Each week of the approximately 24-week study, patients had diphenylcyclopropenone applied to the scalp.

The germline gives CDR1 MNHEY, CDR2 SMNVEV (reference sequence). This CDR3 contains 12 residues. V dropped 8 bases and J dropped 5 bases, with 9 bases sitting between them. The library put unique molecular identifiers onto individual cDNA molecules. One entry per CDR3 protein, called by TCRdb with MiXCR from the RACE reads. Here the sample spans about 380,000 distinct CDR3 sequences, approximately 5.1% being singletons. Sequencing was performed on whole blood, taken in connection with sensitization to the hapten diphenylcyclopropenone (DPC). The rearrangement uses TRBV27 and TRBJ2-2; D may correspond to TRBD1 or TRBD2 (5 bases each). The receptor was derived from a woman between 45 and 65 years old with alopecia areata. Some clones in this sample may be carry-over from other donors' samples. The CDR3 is CASGRQTGELFF. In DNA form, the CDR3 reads TGTGCCAGCGGGAGACAGACCGGGGAGCTGTTTTTT.